This T cell receptor (beta chain) was obtained from a study of CD8 T cells in Susac syndrome. It was with random hexamers that roughly 0.45 to 1 ug RNA was reverse transcribed. Amplification of TCR beta CDR3 used immunoSEQ multiplex PCR across 54 Vbeta and 13 Jbeta. In TCRdb, the immunoSEQ multiplex PCR reads were re-called with MiXCR into one record per CDR3 protein. The sample has about 430,000 distinct CDR3 sequences, approximately 85% seen once. V dropped 3 bases and J dropped 8 bases, with 16 bases sitting between them. The CDR3 sequence is 14 residues long. The V gene's germline CDR1 is MNHEY and CDR2 SMNVEV (reference sequence). CD8+ and CD4+ blood T cells underwent TCR beta sequencing. TEMRA cells were FACS-enriched, while CD8+ and CD4+ T cells were negatively isolated.

This chain links TRBV27 with TRBJ1-1; D remains unclear. This receptor was identified in a human donor with multiple sclerosis. What was sequenced was CD8+ T cells from PBMCs. CDR3 in amino acids: CASSFSYEGPEAFF. The CDR3 DNA reads TGTGCCAGCAGTTTTTCCTACGAGGGCCCGGAAGCTTTCTTT.